This T cell receptor beta chain was observed in a study of blood T cell repertoires in COVID-19. Looking at the study overall: PBMCs, B-cell-depleted T cells, or T cells were the source of the cDNA or gDNA that made up the material.

The V segment lost 3 bases and the J segment 0 bases; nucleotides outside the gene matches: 6. Per germline, CDR1 SGHDN and CDR2 FVKESK. CDR3 length: 16 amino acids. TCRdb keeps only in-frame clones here, not all; method: immunoSEQ multiplex PCR. This sample carries 70,000 to 95,000 clones, around 80% of them seen once, and the ten largest clones take 21%. Sequencing was carried out using peripheral blood. The receptor comes from a human donor in a cohort sampled during active COVID-19. The J gene is TRBJ2-7, the V gene TRBV14; the match to TRBD1 covers 9 bases. CDR3 amino acids: CASSHLPGQGSYEQYF. The CDR3 DNA is TGTGCCAGCAGCCATCTTCCGGGACAGGGCTCCTACGAGCAGTACTTC.